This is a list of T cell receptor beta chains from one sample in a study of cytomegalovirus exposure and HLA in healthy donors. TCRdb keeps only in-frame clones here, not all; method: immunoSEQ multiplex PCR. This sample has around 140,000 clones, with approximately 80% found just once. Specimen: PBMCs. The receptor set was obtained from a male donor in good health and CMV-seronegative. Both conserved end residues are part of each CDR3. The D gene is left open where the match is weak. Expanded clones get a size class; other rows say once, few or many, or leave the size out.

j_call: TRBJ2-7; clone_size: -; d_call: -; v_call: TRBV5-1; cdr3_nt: TGCGCCAGCAGCTCCGAGTACGAGCAGTACTTC; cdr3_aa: CASSSEYEQYF
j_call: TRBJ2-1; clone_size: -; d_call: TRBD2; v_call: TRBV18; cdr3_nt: TGTGCCAGCTCCCAGACTAGCGCCGGCTACAATGAGCAGTTCTTC; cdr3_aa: CASSQTSAGYNEQFF
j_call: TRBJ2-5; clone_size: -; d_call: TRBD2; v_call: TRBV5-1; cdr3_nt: TGCGCCAGCAGCAATAACCTAGCGGTCCAAGAGACCCAGTACTTC; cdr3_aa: CASSNNLAVQETQYF
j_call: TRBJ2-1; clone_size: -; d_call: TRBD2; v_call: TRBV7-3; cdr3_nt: TGTGCCAGCAGCTTAAGGACTAGCGGGAAGGATGAGCAGTTCTTC; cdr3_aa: CASSLRTSGKDEQFF
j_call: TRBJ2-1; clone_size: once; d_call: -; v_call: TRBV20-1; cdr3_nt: TGCAGTGCCCTAGAGCGGAATGAGCAGTTCTTC; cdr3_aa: CSALERNEQFF
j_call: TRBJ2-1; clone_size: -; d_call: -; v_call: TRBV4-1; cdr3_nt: TGCGCCAGCAGCCAAGAAGGGTATCCGGGAAATAGCAATGAGCAGTTCTTC; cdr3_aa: CASSQEGYPGNSNEQFF
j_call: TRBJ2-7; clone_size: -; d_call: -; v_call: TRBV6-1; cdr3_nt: TGTGCCACCCCGCCGGTAGCGAGCTCCTACGAGCAGTACTTC; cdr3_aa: CATPPVASSYEQYF
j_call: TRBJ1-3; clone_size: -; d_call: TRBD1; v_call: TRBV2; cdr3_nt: TGTGCCAGCAATAACGGCAGGGGGAAGAACACCATATATTTT; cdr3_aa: CASNNGRGKNTIYF
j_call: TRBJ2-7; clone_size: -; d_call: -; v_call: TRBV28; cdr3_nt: TGTGCCAGCAGTTTGGCCTCTAGCGTTGAAACCTACGAGCAGTACTTC; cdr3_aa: CASSLASSVETYEQYF
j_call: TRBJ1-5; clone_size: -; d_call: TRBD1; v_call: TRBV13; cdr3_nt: TGTGCCAGCAGCCCGGACAGGGCTCAGCCCCAGCATTTT; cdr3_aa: CASSPDRAQPQHF
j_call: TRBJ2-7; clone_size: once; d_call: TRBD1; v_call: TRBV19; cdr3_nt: TGTGCCAGTAGTATGGGATTATGGGGTGGGACAGGATCCTACGAGCAGTACTTC; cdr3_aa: CASSMGLWGGTGSYEQYF
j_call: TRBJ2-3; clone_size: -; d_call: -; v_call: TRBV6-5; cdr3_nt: TGTGCCAGCAGGAAGACAGGGGAGGGGACAGATACGCAGTATTTT; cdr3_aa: CASRKTGEGTDTQYF
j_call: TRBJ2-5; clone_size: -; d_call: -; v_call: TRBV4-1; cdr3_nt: TGCGCCAGCAGCCAACTTTGGTGGGGGGACGAGACCCAGTACTTC; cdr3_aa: CASSQLWWGDETQYF
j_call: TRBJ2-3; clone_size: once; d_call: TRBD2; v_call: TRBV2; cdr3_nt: TGTGCCAGCAGCCGGACTAGCGGGAGCACAGATACGCAGTATTTT; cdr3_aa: CASSRTSGSTDTQYF
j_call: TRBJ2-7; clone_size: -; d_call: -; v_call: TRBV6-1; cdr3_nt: TGTGCCAGCAGTGAAGTATCCTACGAGCAGTACTTC; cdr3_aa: CASSEVSYEQYF
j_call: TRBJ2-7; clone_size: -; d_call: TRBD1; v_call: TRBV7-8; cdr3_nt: TGTGCCAGCAGCTTCTCCAGGGGGCGCGCAGGGGAGCAGTACTTC; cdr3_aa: CASSFSRGRAGEQYF
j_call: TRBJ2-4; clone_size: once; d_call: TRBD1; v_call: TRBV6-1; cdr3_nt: TGTGCCAGCAGTCAGACAGGGGGAGCCAAAAACATTCAGTACTTC; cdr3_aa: CASSQTGGAKNIQYF
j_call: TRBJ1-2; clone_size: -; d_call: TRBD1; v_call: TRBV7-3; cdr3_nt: TGTGCCAGCAGCTTATCGGGACAGGGTGGCTACACCTTC; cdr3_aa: CASSLSGQGGYTF
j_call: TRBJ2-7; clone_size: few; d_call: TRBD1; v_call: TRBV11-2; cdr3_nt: TGTGCCAGCAGCCCCCAACAGGGGGTCCACGAGCAGTACTTC; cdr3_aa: CASSPQQGVHEQYF
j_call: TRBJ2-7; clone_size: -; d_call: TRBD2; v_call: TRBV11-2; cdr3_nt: TGTGCCAGCAGCTCAAGAGGGGCGGGGGGTTCCTACGAGCAGTACTTC; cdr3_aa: CASSSRGAGGSYEQYF
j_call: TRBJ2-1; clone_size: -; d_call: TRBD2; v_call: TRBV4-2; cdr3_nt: TGTGCCAGCAGCCAAGACGGGACTACTTACAATGAGCAGTTCTTC; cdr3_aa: CASSQDGTTYNEQFF
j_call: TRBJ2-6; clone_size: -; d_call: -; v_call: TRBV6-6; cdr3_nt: TGTGCCAGCAGTTACACCCTTACTGCTGGGGCCAACGGCCTGACTTTC; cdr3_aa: CASSYTLTAGANGLTF
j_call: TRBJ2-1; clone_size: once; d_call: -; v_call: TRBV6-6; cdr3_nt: TGTGCCAGCAGTTACTCGAGGGGGTTCGGCAATGAGCAGTTCTTC; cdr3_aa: CASSYSRGFGNEQFF
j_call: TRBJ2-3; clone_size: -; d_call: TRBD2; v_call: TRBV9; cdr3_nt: TGTGCCAGCAGCACCCGGACTAGCGGGAGGGCAGATACGCAGTATTTT; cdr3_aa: CASSTRTSGRADTQYF
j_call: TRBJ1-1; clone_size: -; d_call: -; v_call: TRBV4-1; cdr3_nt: TGCGCCAGCAGCCAAGACAGGCCCCTATTCATGAACACTGAAGCTTTCTTT; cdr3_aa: CASSQDRPLFMNTEAFF
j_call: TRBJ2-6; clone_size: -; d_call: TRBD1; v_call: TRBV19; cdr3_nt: TGTGCCAGTAGTATCCGACAGGGGGGGTCTGGGGCCAACGTCCTGACTTTC; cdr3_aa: CASSIRQGGSGANVLTF
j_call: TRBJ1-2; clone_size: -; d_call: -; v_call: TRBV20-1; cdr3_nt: TGCAGTGAGAGGGAACACTATGGCTACACCTTC; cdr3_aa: CSEREHYGYTF
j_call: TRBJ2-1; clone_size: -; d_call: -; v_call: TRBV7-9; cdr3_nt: TGTGCCAGCAGCTCCCAGACAGGTCCCTCCTACAATGAGCAGTTCTTC; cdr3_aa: CASSSQTGPSYNEQFF
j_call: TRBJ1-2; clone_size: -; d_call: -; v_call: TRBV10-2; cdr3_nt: TGCGCCAGCAGGGAAGCCCCGGGAGATGGCTACACCTTC; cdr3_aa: CASREAPGDGYTF
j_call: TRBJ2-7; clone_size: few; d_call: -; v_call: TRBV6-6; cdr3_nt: TGTGCCAGCAGTTCCGCAGGGGACTACGAGCAGTACTTC; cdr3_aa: CASSSAGDYEQYF
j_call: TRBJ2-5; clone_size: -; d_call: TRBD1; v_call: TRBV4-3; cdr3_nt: TGCGCCAGCAGCCAAAAGGACAGGGACCAAGAGACCCAGTACTTC; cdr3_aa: CASSQKDRDQETQYF
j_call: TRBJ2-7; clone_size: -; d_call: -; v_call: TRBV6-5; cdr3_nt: TGTGCCAGCAGAGAAAGACCGTGGGCCTACGAGCAGTACTTC; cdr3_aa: CASRERPWAYEQYF
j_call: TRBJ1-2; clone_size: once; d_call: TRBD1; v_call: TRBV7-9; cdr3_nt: TGTTCCAGCAGCAGCCCCGGGACAGGGGGCCGAGGCTACACCTTC; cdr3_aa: CSSSSPGTGGRGYTF
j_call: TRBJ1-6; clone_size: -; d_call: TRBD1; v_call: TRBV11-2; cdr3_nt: TGTGCCAGCAGCTTAGATACAGGGGGCTCTAATTCACCCCTCCACTTT; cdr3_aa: CASSLDTGGSNSPLHF
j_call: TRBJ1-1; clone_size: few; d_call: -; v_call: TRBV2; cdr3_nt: TGTGCCAGCAACCGGGACAAAGGTACTGAAGCTTTCTTT; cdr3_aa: CASNRDKGTEAFF
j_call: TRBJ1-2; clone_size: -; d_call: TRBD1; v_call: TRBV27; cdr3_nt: TGTGCCAGCAGTTTATCCCCAAGACAGGGACTCGACTATGGCTACACCTTC; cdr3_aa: CASSLSPRQGLDYGYTF
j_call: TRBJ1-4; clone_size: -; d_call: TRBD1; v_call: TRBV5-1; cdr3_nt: TGCGCCAGCAGCCCTAGGACAGGATCCACAACTAATGAAAAACTGTTTTTT; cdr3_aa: CASSPRTGSTTNEKLFF